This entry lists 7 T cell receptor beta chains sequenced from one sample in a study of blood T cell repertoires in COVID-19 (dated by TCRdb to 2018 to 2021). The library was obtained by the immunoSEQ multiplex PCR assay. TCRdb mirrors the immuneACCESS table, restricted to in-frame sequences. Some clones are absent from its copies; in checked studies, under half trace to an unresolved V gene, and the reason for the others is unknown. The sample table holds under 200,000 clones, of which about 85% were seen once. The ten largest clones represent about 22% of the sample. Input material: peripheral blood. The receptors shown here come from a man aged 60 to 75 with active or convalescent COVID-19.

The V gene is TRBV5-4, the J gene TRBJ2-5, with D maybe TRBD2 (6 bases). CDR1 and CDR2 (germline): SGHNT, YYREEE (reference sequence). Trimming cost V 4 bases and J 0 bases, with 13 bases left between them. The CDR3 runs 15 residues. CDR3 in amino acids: CASSRQWGDQETQYF. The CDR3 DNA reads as TGTGCCAGCAGCAGGCAATGGGGGGACCAAGAGACCCAGTACTTC.

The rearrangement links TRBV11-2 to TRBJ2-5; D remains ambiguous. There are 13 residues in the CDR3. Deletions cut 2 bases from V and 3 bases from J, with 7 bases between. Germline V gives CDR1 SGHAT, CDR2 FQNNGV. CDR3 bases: TGTGCCAGCAGCTTACTGGCTGAAGAGACCCAGTACTTC. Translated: CASSLLAEETQYF.

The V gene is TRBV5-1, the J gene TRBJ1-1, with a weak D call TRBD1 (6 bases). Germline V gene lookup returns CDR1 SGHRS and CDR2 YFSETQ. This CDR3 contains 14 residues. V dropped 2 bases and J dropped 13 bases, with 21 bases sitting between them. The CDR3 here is CASSLGQGRPNGFF. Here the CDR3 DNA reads TGCGCCAGCAGCTTAGGCCAGGGGCGGCCGAATGGTTTCTTT. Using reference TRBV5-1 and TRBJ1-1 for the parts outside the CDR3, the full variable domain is KAGVTQTPRYLIKTRGQQVTLSCSPISGHRSVSWYQQTPGQGLQFLFEYFSETQRNKGNFPGRFSGRQFSNSRSEMNVSTLELGDSALYLCASSLGQGRPNGFFGQGTRLTVV.

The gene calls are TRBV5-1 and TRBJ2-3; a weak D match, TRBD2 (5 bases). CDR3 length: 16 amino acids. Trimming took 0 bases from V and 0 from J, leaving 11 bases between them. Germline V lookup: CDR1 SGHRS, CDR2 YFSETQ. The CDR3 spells CASSLGGLTSTDTQYF. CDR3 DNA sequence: TGCGCCAGCAGCTTGGGCGGGCTGACTAGCACAGATACGCAGTATTTT.

CDR3 in amino acids: CASSPPRASGGAVFNEQFF. DNA of the CDR3: TGTGCCAGCTCACCACCCCGGGCTAGCGGGGGGGCCGTGTTTAATGAGCAGTTCTTC. This chain connects TRBV18 to TRBJ2-1; 12 bases agree with TRBD2. This CDR3 region has 19 residues. Trimming removed 0 bases from V and 7 bases from J; junction bases left unmatched: 13. Per the germline V gene, CDR1 is KGHSH and CDR2 is LQKENI. Combining the CDR3 with reference TRBV18 and TRBJ2-1 gives the whole variable domain NAGVMQNPRHLVRRRGQEARLRCSPMKGHSHVYWYRQLPEEGLKFMVYLQKENIIDESGMPKERFSAEFPKEGPSILRIQQVVRGDSAAYFCASSPPRASGGAVFNEQFFGPGTRLTVL.

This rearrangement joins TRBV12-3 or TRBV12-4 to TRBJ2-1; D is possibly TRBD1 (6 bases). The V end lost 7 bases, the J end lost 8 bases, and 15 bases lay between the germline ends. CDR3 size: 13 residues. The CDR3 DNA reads TGTGCCAGCACCGCGCAGGGGCCCGATGAGCAGTTCTTC. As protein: CASTAQGPDEQFF.

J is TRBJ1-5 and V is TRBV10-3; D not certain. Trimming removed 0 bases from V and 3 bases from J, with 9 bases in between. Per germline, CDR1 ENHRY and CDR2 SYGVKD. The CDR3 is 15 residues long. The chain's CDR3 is CAISESRLNNQPQHF. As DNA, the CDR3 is TGTGCCATCAGTGAGTCTCGACTGAACAATCAGCCCCAGCATTTT.